This T cell receptor (beta chain) was captured in a study of shared clonotypes between healthy human individuals. At the level of the study: Every donor yielded three CD4 naive, three CD4 memory, two CD8 naive and one CD8 memory plate. Study-level findings and limits: In four donors, around 5% of naive CD4 clonotypes appeared in common. Among non-shared clonotypes, generation probabilities were lower than among those shared by all four donors.

With respect to this clone: The antigen remains undetermined.

This CDR3 comprises 16 residues. CDR1 and CDR2 from the germline V gene are MNHEY and SVGAGI. V gave up 0 bases and J gave up 4 bases, with 12 bases separating them. TCRdb's table, derived via immunoSEQ multiplex PCR, lists solely in-frame clones and lacks some. The sample has about 380,000 clones; roughly 96% are singletons. The TCR originated in a man aged 25-40 years in good health. Sequenced sample: memory CD8+ T cells sorted from blood. Regarding subset: CD45RO+ cells pooled with CCR7-negative TemRA cells. The chain links TRBV6-5 to TRBJ2-2; weak D call: TRBD2 (6 bases). CDR3 amino acids: CASSYSGGVATGELFF. The DNA of the CDR3 is TGTGCCAGCAGTTACTCTGGCGGGGTGGCCACCGGGGAGCTGTTTTTT.